This T cell receptor beta chain was identified during a study of pediatric ulcerative colitis. Overall study context: Most patients had pancolitis, and two had left-sided colitis. General study findings and limits: Repertoires came from total lymphocyte DNA, so rare subsets like regulatory T cells may be missed. Compared with controls, ulcerative colitis showed greater blood-rectum clone sharing.

A note on this clone: No antigen is known for it.

Before the diagnostic colonoscopy, ulcerative colitis patients were free of immunosuppressive medication. This CDR3 comprises 15 residues. Germline CDR1 reads MNHNS; CDR2 reads SASEGT. V lost 6 bases to trimming and J lost 7 bases; unmatched junction nucleotides: 14. TCRdb's table, derived via immunoSEQ multiplex PCR, lists solely in-frame clones and lacks some. Of 64,000 or so clones in the sample, 77% were seen once. The TCR comes from a boy aged 5-17 years with moderate ulcerative colitis. The chain links TRBV6-1 to TRBJ2-7; TRBD1 matches at 8 bases. The sequenced material came from blood. CDR3 sequence: CASSDLGQGLWEQYF. CDR3 coding DNA: TGTGCCAGCAGCGACCTCGGACAGGGCCTCTGGGAGCAGTACTTC.